This TCR beta chain was observed in a study of metastatic and nonmetastatic thyroid tumors. Study-level information: Across peripheral blood and tumor or nodule tissue samples taken from malignant and benign thyroid patients, the repertoires were compared with one another. Study-wide results and caveats: Significantly greater TCR beta diversity was reportedly found in malignant thyroid tumors than in benign nodules (in blood and tumor).

Thyroid surgery took place with no prior treatment in any patient. The CDR3 is made up of 14 amino acids. The V gene end was trimmed by 7 bases and the J gene end by 6 bases; junction bases not matched to a gene: 6. Looked up from germline, CDR1 is SNHLY and CDR2 is FYNNEI. Per the original methods: Differences in CDR3 between clinicopathological groups were drawn on to build a classifier intended to discriminate distant-metastatic papillary thyroid cancer patients. TCRdb recomputed clones from the PCR reads via MiXCR. The V and J calls and clone size come from TCRdb's table, not from the authors' own analysis. The sample has about 37,000 clones, more than 25% seen once. As for this clone: The antigen is unknown.

The chain joins TRBV2 to TRBJ1-5; 10 bases are shared with TRBD1. The origin of this receptor is a male donor with papillary thyroid cancer or a benign thyroid nodule (not recorded which). Some clones in this sample may be carry-over from other donors' samples. Sample: blood. The DNA for the CDR3 is TGTGCCAGCAAGGGGACAGGGGCTGGTCAGCCCCAGCATTTT. This sequence encodes CASKGTGAGQPQHF.